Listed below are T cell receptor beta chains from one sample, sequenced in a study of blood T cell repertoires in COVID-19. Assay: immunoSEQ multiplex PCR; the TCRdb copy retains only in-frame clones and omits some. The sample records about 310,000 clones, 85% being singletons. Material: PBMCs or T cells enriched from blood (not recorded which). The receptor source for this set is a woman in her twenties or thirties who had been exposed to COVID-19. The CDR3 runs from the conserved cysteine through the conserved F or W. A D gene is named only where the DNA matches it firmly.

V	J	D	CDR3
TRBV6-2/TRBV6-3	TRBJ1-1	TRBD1	CASSWTGTEAFF
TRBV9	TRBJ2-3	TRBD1	CASSAGGGPDTQYF
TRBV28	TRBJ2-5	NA	CASSRGPMQETQYF
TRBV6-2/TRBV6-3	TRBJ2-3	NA	CASSSPLPGTDTQYF
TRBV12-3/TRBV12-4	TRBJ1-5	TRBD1	CASSSEGAQPQHF
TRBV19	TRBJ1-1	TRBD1	CASRGTGGITEAFF
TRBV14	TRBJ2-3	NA	CASSLGRGTQYF
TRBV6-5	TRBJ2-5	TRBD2	CASRKAGGPEETQYF
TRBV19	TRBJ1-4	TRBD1	CASSSRQGRREKLFF
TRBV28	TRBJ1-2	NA	CASSQTGVYGYTF
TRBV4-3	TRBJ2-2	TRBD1	CASSRADRETGELFF
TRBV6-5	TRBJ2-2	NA	CASSYSWSGELFF
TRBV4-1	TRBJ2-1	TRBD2	CASSQGGGGGALNEQFF
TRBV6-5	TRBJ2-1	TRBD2	CASNKREYGNEQFF
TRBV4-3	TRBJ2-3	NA	CASSRDFSDTDTQYF